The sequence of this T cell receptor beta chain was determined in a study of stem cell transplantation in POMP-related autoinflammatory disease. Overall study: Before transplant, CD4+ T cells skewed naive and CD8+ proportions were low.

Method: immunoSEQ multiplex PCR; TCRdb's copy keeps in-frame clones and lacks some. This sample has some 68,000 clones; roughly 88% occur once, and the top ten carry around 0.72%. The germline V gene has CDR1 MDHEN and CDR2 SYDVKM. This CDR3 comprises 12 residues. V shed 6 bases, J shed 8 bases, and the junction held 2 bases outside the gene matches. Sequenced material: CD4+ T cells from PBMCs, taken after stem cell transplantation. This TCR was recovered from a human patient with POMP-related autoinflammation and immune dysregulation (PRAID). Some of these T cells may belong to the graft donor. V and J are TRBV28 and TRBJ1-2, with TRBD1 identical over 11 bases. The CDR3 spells CASRDRGRGYTF. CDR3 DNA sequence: TGTGCCAGCAGGGACAGGGGGCGAGGCTACACCTTC.